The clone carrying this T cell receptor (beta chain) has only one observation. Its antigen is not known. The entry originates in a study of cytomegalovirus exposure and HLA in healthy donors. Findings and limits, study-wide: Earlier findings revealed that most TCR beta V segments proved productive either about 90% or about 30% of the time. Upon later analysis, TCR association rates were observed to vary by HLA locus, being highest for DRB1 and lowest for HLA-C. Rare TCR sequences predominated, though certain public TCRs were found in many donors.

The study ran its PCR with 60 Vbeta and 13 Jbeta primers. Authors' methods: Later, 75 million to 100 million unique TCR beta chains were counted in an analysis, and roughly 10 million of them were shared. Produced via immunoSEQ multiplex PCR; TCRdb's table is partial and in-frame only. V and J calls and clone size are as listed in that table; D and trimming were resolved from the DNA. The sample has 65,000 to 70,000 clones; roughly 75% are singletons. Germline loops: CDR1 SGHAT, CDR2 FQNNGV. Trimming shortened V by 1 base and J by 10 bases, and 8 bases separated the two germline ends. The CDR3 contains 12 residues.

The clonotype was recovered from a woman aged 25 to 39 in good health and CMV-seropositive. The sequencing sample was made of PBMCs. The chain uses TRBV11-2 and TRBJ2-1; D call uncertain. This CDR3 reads CASSLGWQEQFF. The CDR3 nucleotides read TGTGCCAGCAGCTTAGGGTGGCAGGAGCAGTTCTTC.